Each of the 21 T cell receptor beta chains below was sequenced from the same sample in a study of blood T cell repertoires in COVID-19. This table comes from immunoSEQ multiplex PCR, and its TCRdb copy is limited to in-frame clones, with some not included. Here the sample spans over 150,000 clones, 76% being singletons. Material: peripheral blood. These receptors all stem from a woman of 80 years or more with acute or convalescent COVID-19.

The chain joins TRBV30 to TRBJ2-5; no clear D. CDR3 length: 11 amino acids. From germline, CDR1 is GTSNPN and CDR2 SVGIG (reference sequence). Trimming stripped 6 bases from V and 5 bases from J, with 10 bases between. The CDR3 loop reads CACKRAETQYF. DNA of the CDR3: TGTGCCTGTAAAAGAGCGGAGACCCAGTACTTC. The entire variable domain, with the rest obtained from reference TRBV30 and TRBJ2-5, is as follows: SQTIHQWPATLVQPVGSPLSLECTVEGTSNPNLYWYRQAAGRGLQLLFYSVGIGQISSEVPQNLSASRPQDRQFILSSKKLLLSDSGFYLCACKRAETQYFGPGTRLLVL.

The V and J genes are TRBV6-2 or TRBV6-3 and TRBJ2-2; D is unresolved. V dropped 2 bases and J dropped 5 bases, with 18 bases sitting between them. This CDR3 region has 17 residues. Germline lookup yields CDR1 MNHEY and CDR2 SVGEGT. The CDR3, as DNA: TGTGCCAGCAGTTACAATCCCCAGGCCACCGGTACCGGGGAGCTGTTTTTT. Translating it yields CASSYNPQATGTGELFF.

This clone showed up just a few times. The V gene is TRBV4-1, the J gene TRBJ2-7; tentatively, D is TRBD1 (5 bases). The CDR3 is 15 residues long. Germline-derived CDR1 and CDR2 are MGHRA and YSYEKL. V was pared by 0 bases and J by 4 bases, with 13 bases between. The CDR3 nucleotides are TGCGCCAGCAGCCAAGAGACAGAGCGAGGTTACGAGCAGTACTTC. Translated: CASSQETERGYEQYF.

This chain joins TRBV2 and TRBJ2-1; 7 nucleotides line up with TRBD1. CDR3 length: 13 residues. The J segment lost 8 bases and the V segment lost 6 bases, leaving 7 bases of the junction unmatched. Germline CDR1 is SNHLY and CDR2 is FYNNEI. Here the CDR3 reads CASRTGDGDEQFF. CDR3 nucleotide sequence: TGTGCCAGCAGAACAGGGGATGGGGATGAGCAGTTCTTC.

The chain is built from TRBV30 and TRBJ2-7, with 9 bases that match TRBD1. The CDR3 is 15 amino acids. Germline CDR1 is GTSNPN and CDR2 is SVGIG (reference sequence). The V and J ends lost 1 base and 5 bases, in that order; junction bases with no gene match: 9. CDR3: CAWSASQGAVDEQYF. The CDR3 nucleotides are TGTGCCTGGAGTGCTTCACAGGGGGCCGTGGACGAGCAGTACTTC.

The genes are TRBV7-3 and TRBJ1-1; no clear D. Per the germline V gene, CDR1 is SGHTA and CDR2 is FQGTGA. The V gene lost 4 bases and the J gene lost 4 bases, with 13 bases spanning the gap. The CDR3 is made up of 14 amino acids. CDR3 DNA: TGTGCCAGCAGCTCATCGGGAGCTGGCACTGAAGCTTTCTTT. It yields the protein CASSSSGAGTEAFF.

The chain is built from TRBV30 and TRBJ1-5; TRBD1 matches 7 bases. The ends lost 1 base at V and 3 bases at J; junction bases unmatched: 3. Germline V gene sequence: CDR1 GTSNPN, CDR2 SVGIG (reference sequence). CDR3 length: 14 residues. In DNA, the CDR3 is TGTGCCTGGAGTGAAGGGGGCGTCAATCAGCCCCAGCATTTT. Its protein is CAWSEGGVNQPQHF.

V and J are TRBV7-3 and TRBJ2-2; possibly TRBD1 for D (7 bases). CDR1 is SGHTA and CDR2 is FQGTGA in the germline V gene. V lost 8 bases, J lost 2 bases, and 12 bases lay in between. This CDR3 has 14 residues. CDR3 residues: CASGGGGNTGELFF. The CDR3 DNA sequence: TGTGCCAGCGGAGGGGGCGGAAACACCGGGGAGCTGTTTTTT.

CDR3 protein: CATQGTGNSPLHF. As DNA, the CDR3 is TGTGCCACACAGGGGACGGGCAATTCACCCCTCCACTTT. The chain uses TRBV6-5 and TRBJ1-6; 7 bases fit TRBD1. CDR3 length: 13 residues. After removal of 10 bases from V and 7 bases from J, the junction contained 7 bases not matched to a gene. Germline values: CDR1 MNHEY, CDR2 SVGAGI.

This chain connects TRBV12-3 or TRBV12-4 to TRBJ2-7; the D gene is possibly TRBD1 (6 bases). Trimming pared 5 bases from V and 6 bases from J, leaving 14 bases between. The CDR3 is 13 amino acids. The CDR3 loop reads CASSHRDLAEQYF. For the CDR3, the DNA is TGTGCCAGCAGTCACAGGGATTTGGCCGAGCAGTACTTC.

This clone turned up a few times. V is TRBV19 and J is TRBJ1-5, with D perhaps TRBD1 (5 bases). CDR1 is LNHDA and CDR2 is SQIVND in the germline V gene (reference sequence). V lost 0 bases and J 2 bases, leaving 17 bases between the germline ends. The CDR3 sequence is 18 residues long. CDR3 in amino acids: CASSIEAGWGGRNQPQHF. In nucleotides, the CDR3 is TGTGCCAGTAGTATAGAGGCGGGATGGGGCGGGCGCAATCAGCCCCAGCATTTT.

V and J are TRBV7-9 and TRBJ2-1; 7 bases line up with TRBD2. The CDR3 is 15 residues long. The germline CDR1 and CDR2 sequences are SEHNR and FQNEAQ (reference sequence). With V trimmed by 2 bases and J by 4 bases, 5 bases remained unmatched. CDR3 coding DNA: TGTGCCAGCAGCTTACGTGGCGGGGGATACAATGAGCAGTTCTTC. As protein: CASSLRGGGYNEQFF.

Points on this clone: This same CDR3 is encoded by further DNA sequences in the sample. This rearrangement joins TRBV18 to TRBJ1-1; 8 positions match TRBD1. Germline values: CDR1 KGHSH, CDR2 LQKENI. Unmatched junction bases numbered 3, after V lost 6 bases and J lost 0 bases. The CDR3 spans 14 residues. CDR3 amino acids: CASSPDRVNTEAFF. The CDR3 DNA sequence: TGTGCCAGCTCCCCGGACAGGGTGAACACTGAAGCTTTCTTT. Full variable domain (missing parts from reference TRBV18 and TRBJ1-1): NAGVMQNPRHLVRRRGQEARLRCSPMKGHSHVYWYRQLPEEGLKFMVYLQKENIIDESGMPKERFSAEFPKEGPSILRIQQVVRGDSAAYFCASSPDRVNTEAFFGQGTRLTVV.

This chain joins TRBV7-2 and TRBJ1-2; 10 nucleotides agree with TRBD1. Germline trimming cut 3 bases from V and 8 bases from J; bases unmatched to any gene: 15. The germline gives CDR1 SGHTA, CDR2 FQGNSA. The CDR3 has 17 residues. Here the CDR3 DNA reads TGTGCCAGCAGCTTCGGGGACTCCGGGACAGGGGCGTTGGGCTACACCTTC. This translates into CASSFGDSGTGALGYTF.

The chain couples TRBV5-1 to TRBJ1-4, with 11 nucleotides matching TRBD1. The germline V gene has CDR1 SGHRS and CDR2 YFSETQ. V lost 4 bases, J lost 5 bases, and 4 bases stayed unmatched. The CDR3 is 15 residues long. CDR3 sequence reads: CASSLRTGGNEKLFF. For the CDR3, the DNA is TGCGCCAGCAGCCTTCGGACAGGGGGCAATGAAAAACTGTTTTTT.

The V call is TRBV3-1 (or the pseudogene TRBV3-2), the J call TRBJ2-7; 7 bases line up with TRBD1. This CDR3 comprises 15 residues. The germline V gene encodes CDR1 LGHDT and CDR2 YNNKEL (reference sequence). V lost 0 bases to trimming and J lost 4 bases; unmatched junction nucleotides: 6. The DNA for the CDR3 is TGTGCCAGCAGCCAAGATGGGGCAGGGGGTTACGAGCAGTACTTC. Amino acid sequence: CASSQDGAGGYEQYF.

With respect to this clone: Different DNA sequences within this sample yield the same CDR3. CDR3 residues: CASSGGQGNTEAFF. DNA of the CDR3: TGCGCCAGCAGCGGGGGACAGGGTAACACTGAAGCTTTCTTT. The chain joins TRBV5-1 to TRBJ1-1, with 9 bases lining up with TRBD1. The CDR3 runs 14 residues. In germline, CDR1 is SGHRS, CDR2 YFSETQ. V was clipped by 4 bases and J by 2 bases; unmatched bases: 3.

CDR3 DNA: TGTGCCAGCAGCCAAGACCCCTGGAAGCGGGAAATAAGGGGTGAGCAGTTCTTC. As protein: CASSQDPWKREIRGEQFF. The chain carries TRBV3-1 (or the pseudogene TRBV3-2) and TRBJ2-1; TRBD2 aligns across 7 bases. The V segment lost 0 bases and the J segment 9 bases; nucleotides outside the gene matches: 17. The CDR3 is made up of 18 amino acids. CDR1 is LGHDT and CDR2 is YNNKEL in the germline V gene (reference sequence).

CDR3 DNA sequence: TGTGCCAGCAGCTTGGGCGTAGAAGAGACCCAGTACTTC. Its protein is CASSLGVEETQYF. This chain connects TRBV11-3 to TRBJ2-5, with unresolved D. V was clipped by 3 bases and J by 3 bases, with 8 bases between them. The CDR3 runs to 13 residues. Germline loops: CDR1 SGHNT, CDR2 YENEEA.

The V call is TRBV29-1, the J call TRBJ1-2, with D unclear. The CDR3 has 11 residues. Trimming stripped 7 bases from V and 1 base from J, with 7 bases between. Germline CDR1 SQVTM, CDR2 ANQGSEA. Here the CDR3 DNA reads TGCAGCGCCGAGCGTAACTATGGCTACACCTTC. Residues: CSAERNYGYTF.

The chain has TRBV19 and TRBJ2-1; 11 bases align to TRBD1. Germline V lookup: CDR1 LNHDA, CDR2 SQIVND (reference sequence). The CDR3 sequence is 14 residues long. J gave up 8 bases and V 10 bases, and 10 bases lay outside the gene matches. In DNA, the CDR3 is TGTGCCACTTGGAGGGGACAGGGGGTCGATGAGCAGTTCTTC. It encodes CATWRGQGVDEQFF.